A selection of T cell receptor beta chains follows, all from one sample in a study of T cell repertoires in cytomegalovirus infection. In TCRdb, the reads were re-called with MiXCR into one record per CDR3 protein. The sample lists nearly 700,000 distinct CDR3 sequences, roughly 33% occurring once. No antigen has been identified for these receptors. The specimen was cultured PBMCs, collected from culture after CMV antigen stimulation. These receptors originate from a human donor in good health (CMV status not recorded). Some clones in this sample may be carry-over from other donors' samples. The CDR3 runs from the conserved cysteine through the conserved F or W. The D gene is left open where the match is weak. The size field is filled for only some rows; it gives once, few, many or a size class.

>TRBJ2-1|many|TRBD2|TRBV7-2
TGTGCCAGCAGCCGGACTAGCGGAGACCTCTACAATGAGCAGTTCTTC
CASSRTSGDLYNEQFF
>TRBJ1-6|-|-|TRBV20-1
TGCAGTGCTAGAGATTCACCCAATTCACCCCTCCACTTT
CSARDSPNSPLHF
>TRBJ2-3|-|TRBD2|TRBV7-2
TGTGCCAGCAGCTTAGTTCTTACTAGCGGGAGTGGGGATACGCAGTATTTT
CASSLVLTSGSGDTQYF
>TRBJ2-7|few|TRBD2|TRBV20-1
TGCAGTGCTAGAGGACTGGGGACTAAACGAACCGAAAGCTCCTACGAGCAGTACTTC
CSARGLGTKRTESSYEQYF
>TRBJ2-1|-|-|TRBV12-3/TRBV12-4
TGTGCCAGCAACGACAGGATCTACAATGAGCAGTTCTTC
CASNDRIYNEQFF
>TRBJ1-1|-|-|TRBV5-1
TGCGCCAGCAGCTTGGACAGGGCGGCCACTGAAGCTTTCTTT
CASSLDRAATEAFF
>TRBJ2-1|few|-|TRBV18
TGTGCCAGCTCACTACGGGGCATAGCGGATGAGCAGTTCTTC
CASSLRGIADEQFF
>TRBJ2-1|few|TRBD2|TRBV6-5
TGTGCCAGCAGTTACGAGCGGGGGGGGGCCAATGAGCAGTTCTTC
CASSYERGGANEQFF
>TRBJ2-1|-|TRBD2|TRBV6-1
TGTGCCAGCAGTAACAATAGACTAGCGGGATCTTACAATGAGCAGTTCTTC
CASSNNRLAGSYNEQFF
>TRBJ2-3|few|-|TRBV2
TGTGCCAGCAGTACGCAACAGGAGGCAGATACGCAGTATTTT
CASSTQQEADTQYF
>TRBJ2-7|many|TRBD1|TRBV7-2
TGTGCCAGCAGCTTTCAGGGGGCGGGGGAGCAGTACTTC
CASSFQGAGEQYF
>TRBJ2-7|-|TRBD2|TRBV18
TGTGCCTCCAACCCAGCGGGGGGCTACGAGCAGTACTTC
CASNPAGGYEQYF
>TRBJ1-6|many|-|TRBV7-2
TGTGCCAGCAGCTTAGGGAGTTATTCACCCCTCCACTTT
CASSLGSYSPLHF
>TRBJ2-2|-|-|TRBV6-1
TGTGCCAGCAGTGCTTACAGTTATACCGGGGAGCTGTTTTTT
CASSAYSYTGELFF
>TRBJ1-5|-|-|TRBV28
TGTGCCAGCAGCTCGACCAAGATGGAACCCCAGCATTTT
CASSSTKMEPQHF
>TRBJ1-2|-|-|TRBV20-1
TGCAGTGCTAGAAATCCGGAAGGGTATGGCTACACCTTC
CSARNPEGYGYTF
>TRBJ2-3|many|-|TRBV6-5
TGTGCCAGCAGTTACCGGGCAAGCTCAGAAGATACGCAGTATTTT
CASSYRASSEDTQYF
>TRBJ2-3|few|-|TRBV6-2/TRBV6-3
TGTGCCAGTCTGGAGAGCCCCACAGATACGCAGTATTTT
CASLESPTDTQYF
>TRBJ2-7|-|-|TRBV4-3
TGCGCCAGCAGCCAAACACTAGTACCTACCTACGAGCAGTACTTC
CASSQTLVPTYEQYF
>TRBJ2-7|-|-|TRBV6-6
TGTGCCAGCAGTGTGCCCCCGGTCGAGCAGTACTTC
CASSVPPVEQYF
>TRBJ2-7|-|-|TRBV28
TGTGCCAGCACCCAAACCGGGACACCCTACGAGCAGTACTTC
CASTQTGTPYEQYF
>TRBJ2-3|-|TRBD1|TRBV12-3/TRBV12-4
TGTGCCAGCAGGTCAGGGGGAGCGCCAGATACGCAGTATTTT
CASRSGGAPDTQYF
>TRBJ2-5|-|-|TRBV4-3
TGCGCCAGCAGCCAGGAGGTTGGGGGGACCCAGTACTTC
CASSQEVGGTQYF
>TRBJ2-4|few|-|TRBV5-6
TGTGCCAGCAGGCTCCGGGCGGTTGAAAACATTCAGTACTTC
CASRLRAVENIQYF
>TRBJ2-3|few|-|TRBV20-1
TGCAGTGCTAGGTCCCCCTCGGCGGTCCAGGCGGCGGATACGCAGTATTTT
CSARSPSAVQAADTQYF
>TRBJ2-5|few|-|TRBV29-1
TGCAGCGTAGCCGAGAAAGAGACCCAGTACTTC
CSVAEKETQYF
>TRBJ2-3|many|TRBD1|TRBV7-2
TGTGCCAGCCGCGACAGGGGGTGGGATACGCAGTATTTT
CASRDRGWDTQYF
>TRBJ2-3|few|TRBD2|TRBV10-3
TGTGCCATCAAGGTCGATAGCGGGACAACAGATACGCAGTATTTT
CAIKVDSGTTDTQYF
>TRBJ2-3|-|-|TRBV5-4
TGTGCCAGCAGCCCCTATAGACGGTCCACAGATACGCAGTATTTT
CASSPYRRSTDTQYF